Listed below are T cell receptor beta chains from one sample, sequenced in a study of cytomegalovirus exposure and HLA in healthy donors. Clones were sequenced by immunoSEQ multiplex PCR, and TCRdb holds only the in-frame ones, with some missing. With 100,000 to 150,000 clones in the sample, the ten largest clones hold about 1.8%. The sequencing sample was made of PBMCs. The origin of the receptors is a man aged 18 to 29 in good health and CMV-seronegative. CDR3s include the opening cysteine and the closing phenylalanine or tryptophan. The order of the fields is CDR3 protein, CDR3 DNA, V gene, J gene, D gene. The D gene is left open where the match is weak.

cdr3_aa: CASREIGTGELFF
cdr3_nt: TGTGCCAGCCGGGAAATTGGCACCGGGGAGCTGTTTTTT
v_call: TRBV9
j_call: TRBJ2-2
d_call: .

cdr3_aa: CASREPNQPQHF
cdr3_nt: TGTGCCAGCAGGGAGCCCAATCAGCCCCAGCATTTT
v_call: TRBV6-5
j_call: TRBJ1-5
d_call: .

cdr3_aa: CASVTSGSARGTGELFF
cdr3_nt: TGTGCCAGTGTGACTAGCGGGAGCGCCCGGGGCACCGGGGAGCTGTTTTTT
v_call: TRBV19
j_call: TRBJ2-2
d_call: TRBD2

cdr3_aa: CASSTTSRSPYEQYF
cdr3_nt: TGTGCCAGCAGTACCACCTCCCGGTCTCCGTACGAGCAGTACTTC
v_call: TRBV28
j_call: TRBJ2-7
d_call: .

cdr3_aa: CASSWNDGTPLRQFF
cdr3_nt: TGCGCCAGCAGCTGGAACGACGGGACACCTCTAAGGCAGTTCTTC
v_call: TRBV5-1
j_call: TRBJ2-1
d_call: .

cdr3_aa: CASSPIDLTEAFF
cdr3_nt: TGTGCCAGCTCACCCATAGATTTAACTGAAGCTTTCTTT
v_call: TRBV18
j_call: TRBJ1-1
d_call: .

cdr3_aa: CASSLGGPYEQYF
cdr3_nt: TGTGCCAGCAGTTTAGGAGGCCCCTACGAGCAGTACTTC
v_call: TRBV28
j_call: TRBJ2-7
d_call: .

cdr3_aa: CASSSGLALNTQYF
cdr3_nt: TGTGCCAGCAGCTCGGGACTAGCGTTAAATACGCAGTATTTT
v_call: TRBV11-3
j_call: TRBJ2-3
d_call: TRBD2

cdr3_aa: CASSQDYSGRDQETQYF
cdr3_nt: TGCGCCAGCAGCCAAGATTACAGCGGGAGGGACCAAGAGACCCAGTACTTC
v_call: TRBV4-3
j_call: TRBJ2-5
d_call: TRBD2

cdr3_aa: CASSLGGPSSYNSPLHF
cdr3_nt: TGTGCCAGCAGCTTGGGGGGCCCTAGCTCCTATAATTCACCCCTCCACTTT
v_call: TRBV5-6
j_call: TRBJ1-6
d_call: .

cdr3_aa: CASSLVKGVAEAFF
cdr3_nt: TGTGCCAGCAGCTTAGTTAAGGGGGTGGCTGAAGCTTTCTTT
v_call: TRBV7-2
j_call: TRBJ1-1
d_call: .

cdr3_aa: CASSLPYRQAGRTDTQYF
cdr3_nt: TGTGCCAGCAGCTTACCCTACCGGCAGGCCGGTAGGACAGATACGCAGTATTTT
v_call: TRBV7-9
j_call: TRBJ2-3
d_call: .

cdr3_aa: CASSQRQGLPEAFF
cdr3_nt: TGCGCCAGCAGCCAACGACAGGGATTGCCTGAAGCTTTCTTT
v_call: TRBV5-1
j_call: TRBJ1-1
d_call: TRBD1

cdr3_aa: CASSPPARGSGNTIYF
cdr3_nt: TGTGCCAGCTCACCACCAGCACGGGGTTCTGGAAACACCATATATTTT
v_call: TRBV18
j_call: TRBJ1-3
d_call: .

cdr3_aa: CASSLAGQNYGYTF
cdr3_nt: TGTGCCAGCAGCTTAGCGGGCCAGAACTATGGCTACACCTTC
v_call: TRBV7-2
j_call: TRBJ1-2
d_call: .

cdr3_aa: CASSLSGGAVDTQYF
cdr3_nt: TGTGCCAGCAGCTTAAGCGGGGGGGCCGTAGATACGCAGTATTTT
v_call: TRBV7-3
j_call: TRBJ2-3
d_call: TRBD2

cdr3_aa: CASSEALRGTDTQYF
cdr3_nt: TGTGCCAGCAGTGAAGCGCTCCGGGGAACAGATACGCAGTATTTT
v_call: TRBV6-1
j_call: TRBJ2-3
d_call: .

cdr3_aa: CASSETGARQYF
cdr3_nt: TGTGCCAGTTCTGAGACAGGGGCCAGGCAGTACTTC
v_call: TRBV28
j_call: TRBJ2-4
d_call: TRBD1

cdr3_aa: CASSADRNLQETQYF
cdr3_nt: TGTGCCAGCAGTGCGGACAGAAACTTACAAGAGACCCAGTACTTC
v_call: TRBV6-1
j_call: TRBJ2-5
d_call: .

cdr3_aa: CASSFSPQGGEQYF
cdr3_nt: TGTGCCAGCAGTTTTTCCCCCCAAGGGGGCGAGCAGTACTTC
v_call: TRBV27
j_call: TRBJ2-7
d_call: .

cdr3_aa: CASSKVASGRGSYEQYF
cdr3_nt: TGTGCCAGCAGCAAAGTGGCTAGCGGGAGGGGGTCCTACGAGCAGTACTTC
v_call: TRBV21-1
j_call: TRBJ2-7
d_call: .

cdr3_aa: CASSQDMGGSSGANVLTF
cdr3_nt: TGCGCCAGCAGCCAAGATATGGGGGGGAGCTCTGGGGCCAACGTCCTGACTTTC
v_call: TRBV4-1
j_call: TRBJ2-6
d_call: TRBD2

cdr3_aa: CASSQIAGISYNEQFF
cdr3_nt: TGTGCCAGCAGCCAGATAGCGGGAATATCCTACAATGAGCAGTTCTTC
v_call: TRBV13
j_call: TRBJ2-1
d_call: TRBD2

cdr3_aa: CASRGTQRGEADTQYF
cdr3_nt: TGTGCCAGCAGGGGGACTCAGCGGGGTGAGGCAGATACGCAGTATTTT
v_call: TRBV28
j_call: TRBJ2-3
d_call: TRBD2

cdr3_aa: CASSLTASNTEAFF
cdr3_nt: TGTGCCAGCAGCTTGACAGCTTCGAACACTGAAGCCTTCTTT
v_call: TRBV5-4
j_call: TRBJ1-1
d_call: .

cdr3_aa: CASSFSGTSTLWVYEQYF
cdr3_nt: TGTGCCAGCAGCTTTTCCGGGACTAGTACTTTATGGGTCTACGAGCAGTACTTC
v_call: TRBV7-2
j_call: TRBJ2-7
d_call: TRBD2

cdr3_aa: CARSLDRGRGPQHF
cdr3_nt: TGTGCCAGAAGCTTGGACAGGGGGCGGGGGCCCCAGCATTTT
v_call: TRBV5-3
j_call: TRBJ1-5
d_call: TRBD1

cdr3_aa: CASSPLPTGVSTDTQYF
cdr3_nt: TGTGCCAGCTCACCACTGCCGACAGGGGTTAGCACAGATACGCAGTATTTT
v_call: TRBV18
j_call: TRBJ2-3
d_call: TRBD1

cdr3_aa: CASSEGQGNTEAFF
cdr3_nt: TGTGCCAGCAGTGAAGGACAGGGGAACACTGAAGCTTTCTTT
v_call: TRBV6-1
j_call: TRBJ1-1
d_call: TRBD1

cdr3_aa: CASSLGGNTIYF
cdr3_nt: TGTGCCAGCAGTTTGGGCGGAAACACCATATATTTT
v_call: TRBV28
j_call: TRBJ1-3
d_call: .

cdr3_aa: CASSPDSAPTYEQYF
cdr3_nt: TGTGCCAGCAGCCCGGACAGCGCCCCAACCTACGAGCAGTACTTC
v_call: TRBV7-9
j_call: TRBJ2-7
d_call: .

cdr3_aa: CASSERRGTEAFF
cdr3_nt: TGTGCCAGCAGTGAACGCAGGGGAACTGAAGCTTTCTTT
v_call: TRBV25-1
j_call: TRBJ1-1
d_call: .

cdr3_aa: CASSYSAGAGTGELFF
cdr3_nt: TGTGCCAGCAGTTACTCGGCAGGGGCAGGCACCGGGGAGCTGTTTTTT
v_call: TRBV6-5
j_call: TRBJ2-2
d_call: .

cdr3_aa: CASSIGGPGANVLTF
cdr3_nt: TGTGCCAGTAGTATAGGAGGTCCTGGGGCCAACGTCCTGACTTTC
v_call: TRBV19
j_call: TRBJ2-6
d_call: .

cdr3_aa: CASSDSAEETQYF
cdr3_nt: TGTGCCAGCAGTGACTCTGCGGAGGAGACCCAGTACTTC
v_call: TRBV6-4
j_call: TRBJ2-5
d_call: .

cdr3_aa: CASSLRYGGAYEQYF
cdr3_nt: TGTGCCAGCAGCCTTAGGTACGGGGGGGCCTACGAGCAGTACTTC
v_call: TRBV7-8
j_call: TRBJ2-7
d_call: TRBD2

cdr3_aa: CASSRKTSGGAETQYF
cdr3_nt: TGTGCCAGCAGCCGAAAGACTAGCGGGGGGGCGGAGACCCAGTACTTC
v_call: TRBV5-4
j_call: TRBJ2-5
d_call: TRBD2

cdr3_aa: CASRATGSEGLRTNYGYTF
cdr3_nt: TGTGCCAGCAGGGCCACAGGGAGCGAGGGCCTCCGCACTAACTATGGCTACACCTTC
v_call: TRBV7-6
j_call: TRBJ1-2
d_call: .

cdr3_aa: CASSIKLYSENTEAFF
cdr3_nt: TGTGCCAGTAGTATTAAGCTGTACAGTGAGAACACTGAAGCTTTCTTT
v_call: TRBV19
j_call: TRBJ1-1
d_call: .

cdr3_aa: CAISGQGNGYTF
cdr3_nt: TGTGCCATTTCAGGACAGGGGAATGGCTACACCTTC
v_call: TRBV28
j_call: TRBJ1-2
d_call: TRBD1

cdr3_aa: CASSYRGEENTEAFF
cdr3_nt: TGTGCCAGCAGCTACCGAGGGGAGGAGAACACTGAAGCTTTCTTT
v_call: TRBV5-5
j_call: TRBJ1-1
d_call: .

cdr3_aa: CASSVRGETQYF
cdr3_nt: TGTGCCAGCAGCGTGCGCGGGGAGACCCAGTACTTC
v_call: TRBV5-4
j_call: TRBJ2-5
d_call: .

cdr3_aa: CASSPRTVTRETQYF
cdr3_nt: TGTGCCAGCAGCCCGAGGACAGTCACCCGAGAGACCCAGTACTTC
v_call: TRBV11-2
j_call: TRBJ2-5
d_call: .

cdr3_aa: CASSRVRRDREAGYTF
cdr3_nt: TGCGCCAGCAGCCGGGTCCGCCGGGACAGGGAAGCTGGCTACACCTTC
v_call: TRBV4-3
j_call: TRBJ1-2
d_call: TRBD1

cdr3_aa: CASSSPPATNEKLFF
cdr3_nt: TGTGCCAGCAGTTCCCCCCCAGCAACTAATGAAAAACTGTTTTTT
v_call: TRBV28
j_call: TRBJ1-4
d_call: .

cdr3_aa: CASSQDSTDRGRISTDTQYF
cdr3_nt: TGTGCCAGCAGCCAAGACTCCACGGACAGGGGGCGAATTAGCACAGATACGCAGTATTTT
v_call: TRBV4-2
j_call: TRBJ2-3
d_call: TRBD1

cdr3_aa: CASSLITGVPLEQYF
cdr3_nt: TGTGCCAGCAGCTTAATTACGGGGGTTCCGCTGGAGCAGTACTTC
v_call: TRBV11-2
j_call: TRBJ2-7
d_call: .

cdr3_aa: CASSLYSPGGTNQPQHF
cdr3_nt: TGTGCCAGCAGCTTGTATAGTCCAGGGGGAACGAATCAGCCCCAGCATTTT
v_call: TRBV5-6
j_call: TRBJ1-5
d_call: TRBD1

cdr3_aa: CASSPPGRNTEAFF
cdr3_nt: TGTGCCAGTAGTCCTCCGGGAAGGAACACTGAAGCTTTCTTT
v_call: TRBV19
j_call: TRBJ1-1
d_call: .

cdr3_aa: CAWGGRVNEKLFF
cdr3_nt: TGTGCCTGGGGGGGCAGGGTTAATGAAAAACTGTTTTTT
v_call: TRBV2
j_call: TRBJ1-4
d_call: .

cdr3_aa: CASSLSGQETQYF
cdr3_nt: TGCGCCAGCAGCTTGTCGGGGCAAGAGACCCAGTACTTC
v_call: TRBV5-1
j_call: TRBJ2-5
d_call: .

cdr3_aa: CASSWNRGGYGYTF
cdr3_nt: TGTGCCAGCAGCTGGAACAGGGGAGGCTATGGCTACACCTTC
v_call: TRBV5-4
j_call: TRBJ1-2
d_call: TRBD1

cdr3_aa: CASSANSVLGYTF
cdr3_nt: TGTGCCAGCAGCGCGAATTCGGTTTTAGGCTACACCTTC
v_call: TRBV11-2
j_call: TRBJ1-2
d_call: .

cdr3_aa: CASSWAPGQGYEQYF
cdr3_nt: TGTGCCAGCAGCTGGGCACCGGGACAGGGCTACGAGCAGTACTTC
v_call: TRBV7-9
j_call: TRBJ2-7
d_call: TRBD1

cdr3_aa: CASSQSFDEQYF
cdr3_nt: TGTGCCAGCAGCCAATCGTTCGACGAGCAGTACTTC
v_call: TRBV16
j_call: TRBJ2-7
d_call: .

cdr3_aa: CASSLGGFRRGVLAQYF
cdr3_nt: TGTGCCAGCAGCTTGGGGGGATTTCGGCGGGGGGTGCTGGCCCAGTACTTC
v_call: TRBV5-4
j_call: TRBJ2-5
d_call: TRBD2

cdr3_aa: CSVDPTALYGYTF
cdr3_nt: TGCAGCGTTGATCCGACAGCGCTGTATGGCTACACCTTC
v_call: TRBV29-1
j_call: TRBJ1-2
d_call: .

cdr3_aa: CASSPRLAGYEQYF
cdr3_nt: TGTGCCAGCAGCCCACGACTAGCGGGCTACGAGCAGTACTTC
v_call: TRBV7-2
j_call: TRBJ2-7
d_call: TRBD2

cdr3_aa: CASSLDGQNNQPQHF
cdr3_nt: TGCGCCAGCAGCTTGGATGGACAGAACAATCAGCCCCAGCATTTT
v_call: TRBV5-1
j_call: TRBJ1-5
d_call: .